This TCR beta chain was profiled in a study of blood T cell repertoires in COVID-19. Across the whole study: Both acute and convalescent COVID-19 samples were obtained from the United States, Italy and Spain.

Generated by immunoSEQ multiplex PCR, the TCRdb table keeps only in-frame clones and is missing some. The sample carries over 45,000 clones, around 80% recorded once. This CDR3 comprises 15 residues. The germline V gene has CDR1 LGHDT and CDR2 YNNKEL (reference sequence). Germline trimming cut 4 bases from V and 7 bases from J; bases unmatched to any gene: 3. The sample was peripheral blood. The chain employs TRBV3-1 (or the pseudogene TRBV3-2) and TRBJ2-1, with 14 bases fitting TRBD2. The clonotype comes from a woman over 75 with acute or convalescent COVID-19. The CDR3 sequence: CASSRGLAGENEQFF. The CDR3, as DNA: TGTGCCAGCAGCCGGGGACTAGCGGGAGAGAATGAGCAGTTCTTC.